This TCR beta chain was found in a study of T cell changes during pregnancy in multiple sclerosis. The CDR3 contains 16 residues. Germline V gene data show CDR1 as SGHAT and CDR2 as FQNNGV. The ends lost 3 bases at V and 2 bases at J; junction bases unmatched: 1. The data were produced by immunoSEQ multiplex PCR, yet TCRdb's version contains in-frame clones alone and is incomplete. The data hold 93,000 or so clones, with around 94% observed a single time. This sequence originates from a female donor with multiple sclerosis, enrolled in a pregnancy study. The specimen comprised peripheral blood, sampled after pregnancy. This chain connects TRBV11-2 to TRBJ2-6, with 10 bases that match TRBD1. CDR3 loop: CASSLGTGAGANVLTF. The CDR3 DNA is TGTGCCAGCAGCTTGGGGACAGGGGCTGGGGCCAACGTCCTGACTTTC.